This T cell receptor (beta chain) was profiled in a study of PD-L1 blockade in urothelial cancer. Overall study context: Most patients, twenty-five of 29, were males with bladder-origin cancer.

Using immunoSEQ multiplex PCR, the repertoire was profiled, and TCRdb retains in-frame clones only, with some absent. The sample lists around 100,000 clones; about 91% were seen once. CDR3 size: 15 residues. Germline CDR1 MNHEY, CDR2 SMNVEV (reference sequence). V shed 6 bases and J shed 0 bases, with 12 bases lying between them. Pretreatment sampling and on-treatment sampling together yielded between 1 and 8 samples for each patient. The receptor's source is a woman of 80 years or more with urothelial cancer. The chain has TRBV27 and TRBJ1-5, with D hard to call. Material: PBMCs, obtained around atezolizumab (anti-PD-L1) treatment. The CDR3 protein is CASSPAGLSNQPQHF. CDR3 coding DNA: TGTGCCAGCAGCCCCGCGGGCCTTAGCAATCAGCCCCAGCATTTT.